The clone carrying this T cell receptor beta chain was observed many times. Its antigen remains unknown. Amplification of TCR beta CDR3 regions was performed using RNA transcripts as template. Carried out on the TCR CDR3, a first-round RT-PCR used the HTBI primer set. TCRdb used MiXCR to reprocess the multiplex PCR reads, holding one entry per CDR3 protein. The sample consists of 450,000 to 700,000 distinct CDR3 sequences, around 42% of them appearing once. The data were taken from a study of T cells in Graves' hyperthyroidism and ophthalmopathy. Study-level points and caveats: Most thyroid clonotypes with frequency above 0.001 were detected in blood.

This CDR3 region has 14 residues. Per germline, CDR1 KGHDR and CDR2 SFDVKD. The V end lost 5 bases, the J end lost 2 bases, and 11 bases lay between the germline ends. This rearrangement joins TRBV24-1 to TRBJ1-1; the D is unclear. This TCR was recovered from an adult woman with Graves' disease, either hyperthyroidism or ophthalmopathy (not recorded which). Sequencing was carried out using peripheral blood or thyroid tissue (not recorded which). The chain's CDR3 is CATSAAGSNTEAFF. CDR3 sequence (DNA): TGTGCCACCAGTGCTGCGGGATCAAACACTGAAGCTTTCTTT.